This record concerns one T cell receptor beta chain sequence. The source of the sample is a study of technical replicates of blood from several donors. Germline loops: CDR1 MGHRA, CDR2 YSYEKL. V lost 0 bases, J lost 8 bases, and 13 bases lay in between. This CDR3 has 15 residues. Here immunoSEQ multiplex PCR was the method, and the copy in TCRdb shows in-frame clones only, minus some. The table lists tens of thousands of clones, roughly 93% of them singletons, with 0.25% in the top ten. Sample: T cells isolated from PBMCs. This chain links TRBV4-1 with TRBJ1-4; tentatively, D is TRBD1 (6 bases). The TCR sequence derives from a human donor in good health. CDR3 nucleotides: TGCGCCAGCAGCCAAGAGGGGGGGACACTCGAAAAACTGTTTTTT. Amino acid sequence: CASSQEGGTLEKLFF.